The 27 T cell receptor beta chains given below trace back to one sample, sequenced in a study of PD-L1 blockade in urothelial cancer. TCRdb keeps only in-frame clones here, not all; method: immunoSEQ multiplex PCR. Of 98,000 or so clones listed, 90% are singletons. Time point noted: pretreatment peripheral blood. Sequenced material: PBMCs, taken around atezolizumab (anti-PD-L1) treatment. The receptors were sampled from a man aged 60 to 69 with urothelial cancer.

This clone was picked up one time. The CDR3 DNA follows: TGTGCCAGCAGCGTAGCCACAACGACAGATACGCAGTATTTT. Translated: CASSVATTTDTQYF. The genes are TRBV9 and TRBJ2-3; D unclear. Germline V gives CDR1 SGDLS, CDR2 YYNGEE. The CDR3 consists of 14 residues. The V end was cut by 0 bases, the J end by 3 bases, with 8 bases between.

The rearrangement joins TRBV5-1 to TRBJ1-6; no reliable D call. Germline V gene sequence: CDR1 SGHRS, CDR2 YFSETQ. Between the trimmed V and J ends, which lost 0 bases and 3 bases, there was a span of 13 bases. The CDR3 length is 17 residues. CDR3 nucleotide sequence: TGCGCCAGCAGCTTGGTCTTAGAGTCTGGCTATAATTCACCCCTCCACTTT. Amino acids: CASSLVLESGYNSPLHF.

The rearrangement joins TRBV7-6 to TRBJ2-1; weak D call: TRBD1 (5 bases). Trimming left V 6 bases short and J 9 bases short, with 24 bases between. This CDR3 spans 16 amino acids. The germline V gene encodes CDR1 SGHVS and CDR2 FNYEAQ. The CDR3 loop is CASSRLSGNPKTEQFF. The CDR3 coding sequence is TGTGCCAGCAGTCGCCTGTCAGGGAATCCAAAGACTGAGCAGTTCTTC.

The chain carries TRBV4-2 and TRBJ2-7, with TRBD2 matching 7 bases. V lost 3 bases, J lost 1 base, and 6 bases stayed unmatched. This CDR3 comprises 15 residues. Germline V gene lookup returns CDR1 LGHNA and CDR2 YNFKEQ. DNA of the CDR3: TGTGCCAGCAGCCAGGCTGGGGGGGGGTCCTACGAGCAGTACTTC. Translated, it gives CASSQAGGGSYEQYF.

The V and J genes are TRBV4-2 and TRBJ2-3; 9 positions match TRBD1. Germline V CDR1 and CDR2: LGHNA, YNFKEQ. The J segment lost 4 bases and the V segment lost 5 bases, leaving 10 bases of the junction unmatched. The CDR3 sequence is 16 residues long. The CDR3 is CASSWKTGGAADTQYF. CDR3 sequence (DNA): TGTGCCAGCAGCTGGAAAACAGGGGGCGCGGCAGATACGCAGTATTTT.

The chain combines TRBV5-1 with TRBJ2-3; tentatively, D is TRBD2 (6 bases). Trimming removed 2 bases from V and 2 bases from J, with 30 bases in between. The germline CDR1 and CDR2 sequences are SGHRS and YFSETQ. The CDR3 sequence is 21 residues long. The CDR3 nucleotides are TGCGCCAGCAGCTTAAAGGCTCAAGCGGGCCCAATACTCATGGACACAGATACGCAGTATTTT. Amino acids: CASSLKAQAGPILMDTDTQYF. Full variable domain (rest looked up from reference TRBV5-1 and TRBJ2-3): KAGVTQTPRYLIKTRGQQVTLSCSPISGHRSVSWYQQTPGQGLQFLFEYFSETQRNKGNFPGRFSGRQFSNSRSEMNVSTLELGDSALYLCASSLKAQAGPILMDTDTQYFGPGTRLTVL.

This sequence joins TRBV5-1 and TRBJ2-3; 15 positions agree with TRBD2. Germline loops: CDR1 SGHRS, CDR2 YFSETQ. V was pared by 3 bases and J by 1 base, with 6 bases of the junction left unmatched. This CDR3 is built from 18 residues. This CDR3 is CASSSGLAGGLGTDTQYF. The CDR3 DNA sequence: TGCGCCAGCAGCTCCGGACTAGCGGGAGGGCTGGGCACAGATACGCAGTATTTT. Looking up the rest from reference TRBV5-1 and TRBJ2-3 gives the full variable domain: KAGVTQTPRYLIKTRGQQVTLSCSPISGHRSVSWYQQTPGQGLQFLFEYFSETQRNKGNFPGRFSGRQFSNSRSEMNVSTLELGDSALYLCASSSGLAGGLGTDTQYFGPGTRLTVL.

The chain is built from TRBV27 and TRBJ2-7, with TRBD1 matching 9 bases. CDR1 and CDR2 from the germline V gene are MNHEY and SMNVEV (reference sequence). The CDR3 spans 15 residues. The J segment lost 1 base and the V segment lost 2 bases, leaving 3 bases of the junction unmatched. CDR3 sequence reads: CASSLAGTGSYEQYF. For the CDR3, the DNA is TGTGCCAGCAGTTTAGCCGGGACAGGGTCCTACGAGCAGTACTTC.

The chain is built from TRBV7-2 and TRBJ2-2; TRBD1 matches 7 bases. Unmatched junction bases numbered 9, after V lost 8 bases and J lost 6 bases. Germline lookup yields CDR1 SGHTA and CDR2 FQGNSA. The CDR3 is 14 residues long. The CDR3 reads CASRRQGAAGELFF. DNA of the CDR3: TGTGCCAGCCGACGACAGGGAGCTGCCGGGGAGCTGTTTTTT.

The DNA of the CDR3 is TGTGCCAGCTCACCAAGCCTAGAGCAGTACTTC. It translates to CASSPSLEQYF. The rearrangement uses TRBV18 and TRBJ2-7, with D unclear. The CDR3 runs 11 residues. Germline V CDR1 and CDR2: KGHSH, LQKENI. The V and J ends lost 2 bases and 7 bases respectively, with 6 bases between them.

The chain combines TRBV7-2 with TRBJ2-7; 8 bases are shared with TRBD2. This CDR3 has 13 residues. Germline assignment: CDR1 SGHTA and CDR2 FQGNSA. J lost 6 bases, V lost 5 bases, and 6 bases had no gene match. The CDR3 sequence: CASSHSGSGEQYF. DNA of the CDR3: TGTGCCAGCAGCCACAGCGGGAGCGGCGAGCAGTACTTC.

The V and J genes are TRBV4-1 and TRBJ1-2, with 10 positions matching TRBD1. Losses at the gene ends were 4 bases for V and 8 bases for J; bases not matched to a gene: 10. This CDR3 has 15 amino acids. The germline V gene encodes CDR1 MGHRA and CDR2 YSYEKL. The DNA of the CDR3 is TGCGCCAGCAGCCCCTCGGGACAGGGGTCGCAGGGCTACACCTTC. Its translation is CASSPSGQGSQGYTF.

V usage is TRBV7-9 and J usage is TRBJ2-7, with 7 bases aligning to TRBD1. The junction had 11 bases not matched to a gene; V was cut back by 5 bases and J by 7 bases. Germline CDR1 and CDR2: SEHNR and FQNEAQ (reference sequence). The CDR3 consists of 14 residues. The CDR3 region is CASSPHRGGGEQYF. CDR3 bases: TGTGCCAGCAGCCCCCACAGGGGTGGGGGAGAGCAGTACTTC.

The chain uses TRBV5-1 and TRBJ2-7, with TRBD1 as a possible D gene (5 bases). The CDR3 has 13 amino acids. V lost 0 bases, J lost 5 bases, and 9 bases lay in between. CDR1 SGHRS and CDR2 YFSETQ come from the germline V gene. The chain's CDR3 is CASSLVGVNEQYF. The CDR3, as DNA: TGCGCCAGCAGCTTGGTAGGGGTCAACGAGCAGTACTTC.

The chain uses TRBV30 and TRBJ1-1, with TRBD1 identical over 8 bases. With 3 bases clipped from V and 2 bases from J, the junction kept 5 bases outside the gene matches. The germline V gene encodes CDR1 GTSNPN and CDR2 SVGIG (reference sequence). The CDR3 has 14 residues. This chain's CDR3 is CAWRLQGDNTEAFF. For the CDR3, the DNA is TGTGCCTGGAGATTACAGGGGGATAACACTGAAGCTTTCTTT.

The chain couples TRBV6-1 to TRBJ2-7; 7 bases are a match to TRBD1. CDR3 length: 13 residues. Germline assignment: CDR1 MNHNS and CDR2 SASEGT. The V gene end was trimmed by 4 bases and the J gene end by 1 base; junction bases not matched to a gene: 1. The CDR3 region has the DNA TGTGCCAGCAGTGGGGACAGTTCCTACGAGCAGTACTTC. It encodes CASSGDSSYEQYF.

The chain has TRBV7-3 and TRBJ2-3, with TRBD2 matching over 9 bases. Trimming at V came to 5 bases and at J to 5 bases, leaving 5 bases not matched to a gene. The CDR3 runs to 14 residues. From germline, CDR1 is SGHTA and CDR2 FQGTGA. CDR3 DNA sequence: TGTGCCAGCAGCCCAGCGGGGGGACGAGATACGCAGTATTTT. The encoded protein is CASSPAGGRDTQYF. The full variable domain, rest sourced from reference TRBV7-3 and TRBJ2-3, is GAGVSQTPSNKVTEKGKYVELRCDPISGHTALYWYRQSLGQGPEFLIYFQGTGAADDSGLPNDRFFAVRPEGSVSTLKIQRTERGDSAVYLCASSPAGGRDTQYFGPGTRLTVL.

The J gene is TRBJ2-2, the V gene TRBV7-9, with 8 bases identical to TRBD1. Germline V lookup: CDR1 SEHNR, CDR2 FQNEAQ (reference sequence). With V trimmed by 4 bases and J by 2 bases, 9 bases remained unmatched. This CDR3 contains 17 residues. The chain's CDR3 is CASSSDRARLNTGELFF. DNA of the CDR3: TGTGCCAGCAGCTCGGACAGGGCCCGACTTAACACCGGGGAGCTGTTTTTT.

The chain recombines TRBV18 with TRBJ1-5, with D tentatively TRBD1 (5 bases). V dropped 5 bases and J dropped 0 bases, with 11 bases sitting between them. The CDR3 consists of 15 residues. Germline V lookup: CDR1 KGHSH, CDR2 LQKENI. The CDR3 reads CASSFTGYSNQPQHF. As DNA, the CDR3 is TGTGCCAGCTCATTCACAGGATATAGCAATCAGCCCCAGCATTTT.

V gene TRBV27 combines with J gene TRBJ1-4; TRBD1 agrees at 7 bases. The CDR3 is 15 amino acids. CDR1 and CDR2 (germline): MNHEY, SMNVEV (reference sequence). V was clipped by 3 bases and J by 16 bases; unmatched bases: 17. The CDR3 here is CASSFPEWTGSLWFF. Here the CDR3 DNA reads TGTGCCAGCAGTTTCCCGGAATGGACAGGATCCCTCTGGTTTTTT.

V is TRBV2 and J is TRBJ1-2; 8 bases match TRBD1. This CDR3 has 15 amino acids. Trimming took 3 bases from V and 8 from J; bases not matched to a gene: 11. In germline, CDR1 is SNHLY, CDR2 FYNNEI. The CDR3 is CASSEIFQGAQGYTF. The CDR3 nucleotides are TGTGCCAGCAGTGAGATTTTTCAGGGGGCTCAGGGCTACACCTTC.

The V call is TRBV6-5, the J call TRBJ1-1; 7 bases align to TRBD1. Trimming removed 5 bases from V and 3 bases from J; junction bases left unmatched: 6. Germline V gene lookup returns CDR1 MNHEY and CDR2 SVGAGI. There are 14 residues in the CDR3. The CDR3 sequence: CASSPLTGHTEAFF. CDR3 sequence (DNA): TGTGCCAGCAGTCCCTTGACAGGGCACACTGAAGCTTTCTTT.

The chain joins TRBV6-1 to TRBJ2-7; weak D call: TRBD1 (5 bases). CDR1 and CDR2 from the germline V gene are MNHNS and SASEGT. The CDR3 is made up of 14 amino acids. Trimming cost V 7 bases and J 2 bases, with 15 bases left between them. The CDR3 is CASNDLTDTYEQYF. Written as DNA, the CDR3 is TGTGCCAGCAATGATTTGACAGACACCTACGAGCAGTACTTC.

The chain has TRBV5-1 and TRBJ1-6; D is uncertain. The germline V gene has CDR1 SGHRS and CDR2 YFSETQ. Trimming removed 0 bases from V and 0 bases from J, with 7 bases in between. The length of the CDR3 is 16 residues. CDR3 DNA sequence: TGCGCCAGCAGCTTGGCCGCGAGCTCCTATAATTCACCCCTCCACTTT. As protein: CASSLAASSYNSPLHF. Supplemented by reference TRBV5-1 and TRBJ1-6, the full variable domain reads KAGVTQTPRYLIKTRGQQVTLSCSPISGHRSVSWYQQTPGQGLQFLFEYFSETQRNKGNFPGRFSGRQFSNSRSEMNVSTLELGDSALYLCASSLAASSYNSPLHFGNGTRLTVT.

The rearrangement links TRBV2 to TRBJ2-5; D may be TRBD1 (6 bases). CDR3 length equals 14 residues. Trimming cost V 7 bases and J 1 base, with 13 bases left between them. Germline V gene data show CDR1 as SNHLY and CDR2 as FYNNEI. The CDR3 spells CASKGNRAQETQYF. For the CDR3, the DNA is TGTGCCAGCAAAGGGAACAGGGCCCAAGAGACCCAGTACTTC.

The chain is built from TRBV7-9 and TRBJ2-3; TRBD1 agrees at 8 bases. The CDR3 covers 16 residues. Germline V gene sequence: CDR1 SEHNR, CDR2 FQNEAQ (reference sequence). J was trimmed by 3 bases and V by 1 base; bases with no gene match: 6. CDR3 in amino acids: CASSLGSGGATDTQYF. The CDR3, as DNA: TGTGCCAGCAGCTTAGGGTCAGGGGGCGCGACAGATACGCAGTATTTT.

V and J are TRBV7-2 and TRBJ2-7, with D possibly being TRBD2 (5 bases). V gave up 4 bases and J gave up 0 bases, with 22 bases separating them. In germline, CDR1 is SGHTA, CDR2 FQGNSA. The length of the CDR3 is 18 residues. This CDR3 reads CASSSSGWRRTPSYEQYF. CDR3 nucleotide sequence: TGTGCCAGCAGCTCGTCGGGGTGGAGGCGAACTCCCTCCTACGAGCAGTACTTC.